This T cell receptor (beta chain) is drawn from a study of neurological immune-mediated disorders. Germline lookup yields CDR1 WNHNN and CDR2 SYGVQD (reference sequence). Trimming took 0 bases from V and 10 from J, leaving 7 bases between them. The CDR3 spans 13 residues. This clonotype was detected many times. Indicated time point: longitudinal time-point 1 (baseline). TCRdb independently ran MiXCR on the 5' RACE reads; one entry per CDR3 protein. The sample shows 55,000 to 75,000 distinct CDR3 sequences, approximately 13% of them seen only once. This chain connects TRBV10-1 to TRBJ1-6; D is unresolved. What was sequenced was PBMCs. The TCR sequence derives from a female donor with HTLV-1-associated myelopathy (HAM/TSP). The CDR3 sequence: CASSESRGSPLHF. The CDR3 region has the DNA TGCGCCAGCAGTGAGTCCCGGGGATCACCCCTCCACTTT.